Listed below are T cell receptor beta chains from one sample, sequenced in a study of cytomegalovirus exposure and HLA in healthy donors. Libraries were prepared by immunoSEQ multiplex PCR; TCRdb keeps only in-frame clonotypes and omits some of them. This table holds around 110,000 clones, around three quarters found once. The sequenced material came from PBMCs. The source is a woman aged 30 to 39 in good health and CMV-seronegative. Each CDR3 is given with its conserved first and last residue. The order of the fields is D gene, J gene, clone size, V gene, CDR3 protein. D genes are given only for firm matches. Expanded clones get a size class; other rows say once, few or many, or leave the size out.

. TRBJ1-5 few TRBV6-1 CASRETGQGNQPQHF
TRBD1 TRBJ2-7 . TRBV4-2 CASSQVDREGSEQYF
TRBD2 TRBJ2-7 . TRBV28 CASSLGGLAGGSSYEQYF
. TRBJ2-7 . TRBV9 CASSPMAGGNYEQYF
TRBD1 TRBJ2-6 once TRBV14 CASSLGGTGANVLTF
TRBD2 TRBJ2-1 . TRBV2 CASSGPGLAGGSSYNEQFF
TRBD1 TRBJ1-2 . TRBV6-5 CASSRDRGQGAGYTF
TRBD1 TRBJ2-3 . TRBV27 CASRALDRTPDTQYF
TRBD1 TRBJ1-2 . TRBV5-1 CASSMGQGSYGYTF
TRBD1 TRBJ1-1 . TRBV27 CASRTGVGTEAFF
TRBD1 TRBJ1-1 once TRBV10-1 CASSESKNRGSLGMNTEAFF
. TRBJ2-7 . TRBV27 CASTPRGMGYEQYF
. TRBJ1-2 . TRBV5-1 CASSPPYRSSTENGYTF
TRBD2 TRBJ2-3 . TRBV5-1 CASSLGPSGMTDTQYF
. TRBJ1-2 once TRBV27 CASSFLSQGGYGYTF
. TRBJ2-1 few TRBV19 CASSIRVFDEQFF
TRBD1 TRBJ1-1 few TRBV10-2 CASSESPGQVPRAFF
TRBD1 TRBJ2-1 . TRBV2 CASTSGQGENEQFF
TRBD1 TRBJ2-7 . TRBV5-6 CASSLDRGEQYF
TRBD1 TRBJ1-6 . TRBV30 CAWRGGSPSYNSPLHF
. TRBJ2-1 . TRBV9 CASSPGAGVIEQFF
. TRBJ2-3 . TRBV7-2 CASSPEGRLHADTQYF
. TRBJ1-2 . TRBV11-2 CASSLGHSGYTF
TRBD1 TRBJ2-7 . TRBV5-1 CASSAGTGGSYEQYF
TRBD1 TRBJ2-3 once TRBV2 CASSSQGATDTQYF
. TRBJ2-5 few TRBV5-1 CASSFRGEETQYF
. TRBJ1-2 once TRBV6-5 CASSLTENYGYTF
TRBD1 TRBJ1-5 . TRBV2 CASTAGGLSEQPQHF
TRBD2 TRBJ2-7 few TRBV19 CASSRTSDEQYF
. TRBJ2-1 few TRBV29-1 CSVEEGQGEQFF
TRBD1 TRBJ2-7 . TRBV9 CASSVATGGYEQYF
. TRBJ1-4 . TRBV5-1 CASSRQGTNEKLFF
. TRBJ1-2 . TRBV28 CASGQMYGYTF
TRBD1 TRBJ2-1 . TRBV5-1 CASSLGQGPSSYNEQFF
. TRBJ1-1 . TRBV5-1 CASSRLEASNTEAFF
TRBD2 TRBJ2-5 few TRBV7-8 CASRETSGRASETQYF
. TRBJ1-2 few TRBV6-1 CASSERSGVVGGYTF
. TRBJ1-2 . TRBV7-9 CASSHTPNYGYTF
TRBD1 TRBJ1-5 . TRBV2 CASSPQGTGGQPQHF
. TRBJ2-5 . TRBV18 CASSPNGGYQETQYF
. TRBJ1-1 once TRBV20-1 CSARDFTEAFF
TRBD1 TRBJ1-3 few TRBV15 CATSRQQGAAGNTIYF
. TRBJ2-7 . TRBV11-1 CASSRGIGVGQYF
TRBD1 TRBJ1-1 . TRBV5-1 CASSPGTANTEAFF
. TRBJ1-5 . TRBV4-3 CASALGTRSNQPQHF
. TRBJ1-1 . TRBV11-2 CASSLLRVNTEAFF
. TRBJ1-1 . TRBV6-1 CASSEETVPFSNTEAFF
. TRBJ2-3 . TRBV7-6 CASSFTSSSTDTQYF
TRBD2 TRBJ2-2 . TRBV19 CASSIVAGAHTGELFF
TRBD1 TRBJ1-5 few TRBV7-8 CASTSDRAYQPQHF
TRBD1 TRBJ1-1 few TRBV11-3 CASSLQPYRGDEAFF
. TRBJ2-1 . TRBV5-1 CASSLGGDYNEQFF
. TRBJ2-5 few TRBV25-1 CASGRETQYF